What follows are 3 T cell receptor beta chains derived from one specimen sequenced in a study of shared clonotypes between healthy human individuals (TCRdb year 2020). Receptor amplification or capture employed the immunoSEQ multiplex PCR assay. TCRdb took this table from immuneACCESS and kept in-frame rearrangements with V and J called. Such tables lack part of the clones; where checked against another copy, unresolved V genes explain under half of the gap, and the rest is unexplained. In all, the sample holds a few million clones, and around 95% of those were seen once. The ten largest clones represent about 0.13% of the sample. Sequenced material: naive CD4+ T cells sorted from blood. The meaning of the sample's cell subset or site label: CD45RA+ positively selected. Receptors were obtained from a man younger than 35 in good health.

The V and J genes are TRBV27 and TRBJ2-2; weak D call: TRBD1 (6 bases). The CDR3 spans 15 residues. Trimming pared 7 bases from V and 3 bases from J, leaving 15 bases between. Germline lookup yields CDR1 MNHEY and CDR2 SMNVEV (reference sequence). The CDR3 spells CASITGSSDTGELFF. DNA for the CDR3: TGTGCCAGCATTACAGGGTCCTCGGACACCGGGGAGCTGTTTTTT.

This chain joins TRBV5-4 and TRBJ2-1, with D perhaps matching TRBD1 (7 bases). V was cut by 9 bases and J by 4 bases, with 20 bases left in between. In germline, CDR1 is SGHNT, CDR2 YYREEE (reference sequence). The CDR3 length is 15 residues. The CDR3 sequence: CATTPGGTLYNEQFF. DNA for the CDR3: TGTGCCACTACCCCAGGGGGGACCCTTTACAATGAGCAGTTCTTC.

This sequence joins TRBV28 and TRBJ1-5; 7 bases match TRBD1. Germline V gene sequence: CDR1 MDHEN, CDR2 SYDVKM. CDR3 size: 13 residues. J was trimmed by 7 bases and V by 6 bases; bases with no gene match: 6. The CDR3 DNA reads TGTGCCAGCAGGTACAGGGGCTCGCAGCCCCAGCATTTT. It translates to CASRYRGSQPQHF. The full variable domain, its missing parts supplied by reference TRBV28 and TRBJ1-5, is DVKVTQSSRYLVKRTGEKVFLECVQDMDHENMFWYRQDPGLGLRLIYFSYDVKMKEKGDIPEGYSVSREKKERFSLILESASTNQTSMYLCASRYRGSQPQHFGDGTRLSIL.